This T cell receptor (beta chain) comes out of a study of T cells in Graves' hyperthyroidism and ophthalmopathy. The ends lost 4 bases at V and 4 bases at J; junction bases unmatched: 11. The CDR3 sequence is 17 residues long. CDR1 is SGHTA and CDR2 is FQGNSA in the germline V gene. From RNA transcripts, TCR beta CDR3 regions were amplified. Using the HTBI primer set, a first-round RT-PCR was run on the TCR CDR3. TCRdb reanalysed the multiplex PCR reads using MiXCR and keeps one entry per CDR3 protein. The repertoire holds around 800,000 distinct CDR3 sequences, with about 38% as singletons. This TCR was sampled from a man between 18 and 35 years old with Graves' hyperthyroidism. Specimen: blood. The chain employs TRBV7-2 and TRBJ1-1, with 11 bases fitting TRBD1. For the CDR3, the DNA is TGTGCCAGCAGCTCGCACCGCGCCGGGACAGGGGGCACTGAAGCTTTCTTT. Translated, it gives CASSSHRAGTGGTEAFF.